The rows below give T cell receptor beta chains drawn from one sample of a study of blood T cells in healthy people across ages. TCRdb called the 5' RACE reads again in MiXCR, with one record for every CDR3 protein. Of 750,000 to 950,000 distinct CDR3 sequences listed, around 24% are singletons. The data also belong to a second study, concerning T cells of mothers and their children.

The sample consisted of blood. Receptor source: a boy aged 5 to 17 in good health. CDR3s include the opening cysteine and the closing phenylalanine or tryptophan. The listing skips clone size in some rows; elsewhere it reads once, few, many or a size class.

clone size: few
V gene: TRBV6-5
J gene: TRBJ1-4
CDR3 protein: CASSYAHRGGGNEKLFF

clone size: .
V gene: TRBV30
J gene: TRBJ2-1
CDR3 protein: CAWSDSGGREQFF

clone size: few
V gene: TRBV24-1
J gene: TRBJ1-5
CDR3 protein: CATSVTGGPRLPQHF

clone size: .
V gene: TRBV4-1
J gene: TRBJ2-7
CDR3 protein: CASSQDPSGGAYEQYF

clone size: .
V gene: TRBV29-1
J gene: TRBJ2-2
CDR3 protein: CSVIGPTGELFF

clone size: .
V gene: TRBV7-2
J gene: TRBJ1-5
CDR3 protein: CASSLGAFGPQHF

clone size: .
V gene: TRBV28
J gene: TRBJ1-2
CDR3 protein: CASSQTTGSGYTF

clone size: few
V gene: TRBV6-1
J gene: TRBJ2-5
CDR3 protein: CASSPSASGKYF

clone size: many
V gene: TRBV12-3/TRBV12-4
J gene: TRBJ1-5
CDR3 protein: CASSVSYSNQPQHF

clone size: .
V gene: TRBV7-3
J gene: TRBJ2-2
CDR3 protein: CASSLTPGGELFF

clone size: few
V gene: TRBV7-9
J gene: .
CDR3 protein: CASEQYSPVQTQYF

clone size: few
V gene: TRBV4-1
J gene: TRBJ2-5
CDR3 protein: CASSQVKRGAQETQYF

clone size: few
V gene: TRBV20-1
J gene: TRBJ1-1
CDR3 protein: CSARSGAEAFF

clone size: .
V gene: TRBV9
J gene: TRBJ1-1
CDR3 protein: CASSVGGTPDTEAFF

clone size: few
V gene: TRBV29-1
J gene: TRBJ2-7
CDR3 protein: CSGTGRDSEQYF

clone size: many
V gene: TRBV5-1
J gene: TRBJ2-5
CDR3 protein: CASSWDSQETQYF

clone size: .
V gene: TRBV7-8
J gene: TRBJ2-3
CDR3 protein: CASSSLAGTTDTQYF

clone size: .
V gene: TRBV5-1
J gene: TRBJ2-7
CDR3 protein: CASLPGPRGSSYEQYF

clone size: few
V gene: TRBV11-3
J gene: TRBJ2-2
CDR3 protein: CASSPPGGTGELFF

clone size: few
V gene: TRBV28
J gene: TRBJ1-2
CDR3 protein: CASSRTQVYNYGYTF

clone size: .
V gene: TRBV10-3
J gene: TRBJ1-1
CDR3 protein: CAISELGNTEAFF

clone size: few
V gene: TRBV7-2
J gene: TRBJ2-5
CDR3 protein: CASRLSGFSQETQYF

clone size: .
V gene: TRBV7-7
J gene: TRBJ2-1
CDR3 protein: CASSLDIGHNEQFF

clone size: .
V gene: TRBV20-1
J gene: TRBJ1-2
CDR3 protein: CSARDGTGGRVRGYTF

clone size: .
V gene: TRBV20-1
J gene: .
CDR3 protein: CSARVDGGTETQYF

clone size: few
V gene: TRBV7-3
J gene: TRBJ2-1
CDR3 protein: CASSPGLDSYNEQFF

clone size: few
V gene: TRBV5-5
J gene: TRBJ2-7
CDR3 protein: CASSLNWRGLFREQYF

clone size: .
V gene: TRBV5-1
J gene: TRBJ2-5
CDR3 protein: CASSLGDRHQETQYF

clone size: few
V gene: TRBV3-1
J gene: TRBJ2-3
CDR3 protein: CASRNAGGPDTQYF

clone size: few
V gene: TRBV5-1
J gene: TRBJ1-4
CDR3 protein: CASSLFGSEEKLFF

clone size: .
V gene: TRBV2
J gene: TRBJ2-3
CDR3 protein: CARENPAHTQYF

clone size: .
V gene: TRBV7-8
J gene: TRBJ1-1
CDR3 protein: CASSSWDSLMNTEAFF

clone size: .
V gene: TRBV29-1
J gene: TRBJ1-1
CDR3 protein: CSVGGLDGASTEAFF

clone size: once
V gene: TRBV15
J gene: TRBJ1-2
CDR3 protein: CATSSYRGLGYTF

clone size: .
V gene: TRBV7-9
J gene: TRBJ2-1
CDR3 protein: CASSLGVGEQFF

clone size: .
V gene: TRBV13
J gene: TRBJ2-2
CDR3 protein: CASSLGLSAGELFF

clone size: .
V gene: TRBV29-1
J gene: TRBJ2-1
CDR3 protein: CSVRRYNEQFF

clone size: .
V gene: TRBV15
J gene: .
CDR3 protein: CATSRGETDFGRETQYF